The rows below give T cell receptor beta chains drawn from one sample of a study of T cells after somatic rescue of genetic block. Generated by immunoSEQ multiplex PCR, the TCRdb table keeps only in-frame clones and is missing some. The table lists 9,500 to 14,000 clones, 78% of them singletons, with roughly 8.5% in the top ten. The sequenced sample consisted of peripheral blood mononuclear cells (PBMCs). The receptors were sampled from a boy between 5 and 17 years old. The CDR3 runs from the conserved cysteine through the conserved F or W. A D gene is named only where the DNA matches it firmly. Size is omitted from some rows. Given values are once, few, many or a class for expanded clones.

>TRBV4-1|TRBJ2-7|-|TRBD2
CASSQVLLAGANYEQYF
TGCGCCAGCAGCCAGGTCCTACTAGCGGGAGCTAATTACGAGCAGTACTTC
>TRBV23-1|TRBJ2-1|-|TRBD2
CASSRIGGRADRNEQFF
TGCGCCAGCAGCCGGATCGGAGGGAGGGCCGATCGCAATGAGCAGTTCTTC
>TRBV13|TRBJ1-1|medium-sized|-
CASSSYTEAFF
TGTGCCAGCAGCTCCTACACTGAAGCTTTCTTT
>TRBV7-9|TRBJ1-2|few|-
CASSSGLNGYTF
TGTGCCAGCAGCTCGGGACTCAACGGCTACACCTTC
>TRBV5-4|TRBJ2-7|few|TRBD2
CASSSEDGRADEQYF
TGTGCCAGCAGCTCCGAGGACGGGAGGGCCGACGAGCAGTACTTC
>TRBV5-1|TRBJ2-7|-|-
CASSADGVSYEQYF
TGCGCCAGCAGCGCGGACGGGGTTTCCTACGAGCAGTACTTC
>TRBV11-3|TRBJ2-2|once|-
CASSLGDTGELFF
TGTGCCAGCAGCTTAGGGGACACCGGGGAGCTGTTTTTT
>TRBV14|TRBJ1-6|-|-
CASSLSGGPLHF
TGTGCCAGCAGCCTATCCGGAGGACCCCTCCACTTT
>TRBV27|TRBJ1-5|once|-
CASSLLGEESNQLQHF
TGTGCCAGCAGTTTGTTAGGGGAGGAGAGCAATCAGCTCCAGCATTTT
>TRBV7-8|TRBJ2-2|few|TRBD1
CASSQTGRTGWTGELFF
TGTGCCAGCAGCCAAACCGGAAGGACAGGGTGGACCGGGGAGCTGTTTTTT
>TRBV11-2|TRBJ1-1|-|-
CASSLHSRAKAFF
TGTGCCAGCAGCTTACACTCCAGGGCTAAAGCTTTCTTT
>TRBV5-1|TRBJ2-3|-|TRBD2
CASSLATSGGAVEDTQYF
TGCGCCAGCAGCTTAGCAACTAGCGGGGGGGCCGTCGAAGATACGCAGTATTTT
>TRBV6-6|TRBJ1-5|few|TRBD1
CASSSIQGASNQPQHF
TGTGCCAGCAGTTCCATACAGGGGGCTAGCAATCAGCCCCAGCATTTT
>TRBV4-2|TRBJ1-2|-|-
CASSHPTGMIDYGYTF
TGTGCCAGCAGCCACCCCACAGGGATGATCGACTATGGCTACACCTTC
>TRBV6-5|TRBJ2-6|once|-
CASSYLRVDGANVLTF
TGTGCCAGCAGTTACCTGAGGGTGGACGGGGCCAACGTCCTGACTTTC
>TRBV5-8|TRBJ1-5|few|-
CASSSGTKLTVRPQHF
TGTGCCAGCAGCTCCGGGACAAAGCTCACCGTCCGGCCCCAGCATTTT
>TRBV4-2|TRBJ2-5|-|TRBD2
CASSQEGASGETQYF
TGTGCCAGCAGCCAAGAAGGTGCTAGCGGGGAGACCCAGTACTTC
>TRBV7-9|TRBJ2-7|-|TRBD1
CASSPRDRVSSEQYF
TGTGCCAGCAGCCCCCGGGACAGGGTATCCAGCGAGCAGTACTTC
>TRBV6-1|TRBJ1-5|few|-
CASSENQPQHF
TGTGCCAGCAGTGAAAATCAGCCCCAGCATTTT
>TRBV5-1|TRBJ1-6|-|-
CASSLGTVHSPLHF
TGCGCCAGCAGCTTGGGGACTGTCCATTCACCCCTCCACTTT
>TRBV5-1|TRBJ2-6|-|-
CASSSNGGHSGANVLTF
TGCGCCAGCAGCTCAAACGGGGGTCACTCTGGGGCCAACGTCCTGACTTTC
>TRBV2|TRBJ2-7|-|-
CASDASLATGRGEQYF
TGTGCCAGCGATGCCAGTTTGGCAACCGGACGGGGCGAGCAGTACTTC
>TRBV7-8|TRBJ1-5|-|TRBD1
CASSFLGQAYQPQHF
TGTGCCAGCAGCTTTCTTGGACAGGCTTATCAGCCCCAGCATTTT
>TRBV11-2|TRBJ1-2|-|-
CASSPPGVARYTF
TGTGCCAGCAGCCCACCCGGGGTAGCTCGCTACACCTTC
>TRBV5-4|TRBJ2-7|-|-
CASSLDPPLGHEQYF
TGTGCCAGCAGCTTGGACCCCCCTCTAGGACACGAGCAGTACTTC
>TRBV10-3|TRBJ1-6|once|TRBD1
CAISEMTGPNSPLHF
TGTGCCATCAGCGAGATGACAGGGCCCAATTCACCCCTCCACTTT
>TRBV11-3|TRBJ1-6|few|-
CASSFAGLANSPLHF
TGTGCCAGCAGCTTTGCAGGGTTGGCTAATTCACCCCTCCACTTT
>TRBV10-3|TRBJ2-1|-|-
CAISKEAQWGDNEQFF
TGTGCCATCAGCAAGGAAGCCCAATGGGGGGACAATGAGCAGTTCTTC
>TRBV7-2|TRBJ2-2|-|-
CASSLGGSLGELFF
TGTGCCAGCAGCTTAGGTGGCAGCCTGGGGGAGCTGTTTTTT